This record covers a single T cell receptor (beta chain). This specimen belongs to a study of blood T cell repertoires in COVID-19. Seattle patients were enrolled while actively infected and followed longitudinally. The repertoire was sequenced with immunoSEQ multiplex PCR; TCRdb's copy has only in-frame clones and lacks some. The table records some 180,000 clones, over 70% of them present only once. CDR1 MDHEN and CDR2 SYDVKM come from the germline V gene. Trimming cost V 3 bases and J 6 bases; bases outside gene matches: 7. The CDR3 is made up of 16 amino acids. The gene calls are TRBV28 and TRBJ2-2, with 10 bases lining up with TRBD2. Material: peripheral blood. The receptor's source is a woman in her thirties or forties with COVID-19, enrolled during active disease. CDR3 DNA sequence: TGTGCCAGCAGTTTCAGTCTAGCGGGAGTTGCCGGGGAGCTGTTTTTT. It encodes CASSFSLAGVAGELFF.